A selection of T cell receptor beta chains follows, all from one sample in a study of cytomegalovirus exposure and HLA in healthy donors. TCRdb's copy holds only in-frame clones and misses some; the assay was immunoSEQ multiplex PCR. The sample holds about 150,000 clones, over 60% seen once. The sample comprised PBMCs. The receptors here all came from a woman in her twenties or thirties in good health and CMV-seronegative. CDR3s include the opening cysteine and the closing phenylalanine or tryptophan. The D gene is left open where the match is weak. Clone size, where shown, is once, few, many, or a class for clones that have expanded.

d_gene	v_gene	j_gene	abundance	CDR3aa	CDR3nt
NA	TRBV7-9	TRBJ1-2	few	CASSLGNSLSYGYTF	TGTGCCAGCAGCCTAGGAAACAGCCTATCCTATGGCTACACCTTC
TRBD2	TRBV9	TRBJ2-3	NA	CASSVTGRGGLSTDTQYF	TGTGCCAGCAGCGTAACGGGTCGCGGGGGGCTAAGCACAGATACGCAGTATTTT
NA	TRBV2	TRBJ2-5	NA	CASREGREETQYF	TGTGCCAGCAGGGAGGGCCGAGAAGAGACCCAGTACTTC
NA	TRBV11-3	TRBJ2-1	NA	CASSLDPGKRLNEQFF	TGTGCCAGCAGCTTAGATCCAGGTAAACGGTTAAATGAGCAGTTCTTC
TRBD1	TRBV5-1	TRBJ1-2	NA	CASSLYGQDSYGYTF	TGCGCCAGCAGCCTCTACGGACAGGACAGCTATGGCTACACCTTC
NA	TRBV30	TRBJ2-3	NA	CAWVGAQNTDTQYF	TGTGCCTGGGTGGGGGCGCAGAACACAGATACGCAGTATTTT
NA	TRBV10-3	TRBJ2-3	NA	CAISGNRASTDTQYF	TGTGCCATCAGTGGGAACAGGGCTAGCACAGATACGCAGTATTTT
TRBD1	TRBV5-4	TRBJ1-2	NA	CASSLGQGESSYTF	TGTGCCAGCAGCTTGGGGCAGGGGGAGAGTAGCTACACCTTC
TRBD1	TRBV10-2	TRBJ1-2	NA	CASRAQGAGYGYTF	TGCGCCAGCAGGGCCCAGGGGGCTGGCTATGGCTACACCTTC
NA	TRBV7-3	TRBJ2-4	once	CASSGRGGNIQYF	TGTGCCAGCTCTGGGAGGGGGGGGAACATTCAGTACTTC
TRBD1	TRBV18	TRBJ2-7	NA	CASSPPGQGAYEQYF	TGTGCCAGCTCCCCTCCGGGACAGGGGGCCTACGAGCAGTACTTC
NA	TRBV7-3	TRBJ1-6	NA	CASSLEVVNTPLHF	TGTGCCAGCAGCTTGGAGGTGGTTAATACACCCCTCCACTTT
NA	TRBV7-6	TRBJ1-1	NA	CASSLSRGDLNTEAFF	TGTGCCAGCAGCTTATCGCGGGGAGATCTGAACACTGAAGCTTTCTTT
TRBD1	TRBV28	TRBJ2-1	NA	CASSLPWTGQFF	TGTGCCAGCAGTCTACCCTGGACAGGGCAGTTCTTC
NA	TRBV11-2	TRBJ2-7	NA	CASSFSSGDFPEQYF	TGTGCCAGCAGCTTTTCCTCTGGTGACTTCCCCGAGCAGTACTTC
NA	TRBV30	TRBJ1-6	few	CAWSVKTGNNSPLHF	TGTGCCTGGAGTGTAAAAACAGGGAATAATTCACCCCTCCACTTT
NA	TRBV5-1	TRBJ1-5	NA	CASSLVGGNQPQHF	TGCGCCAGCAGCTTGGTCGGGGGCAATCAGCCCCAGCATTTT
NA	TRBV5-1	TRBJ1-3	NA	CASSLSLQSTSGNTIYF	TGCGCCAGCAGCTTATCCTTACAGAGCACCTCTGGAAACACCATATATTTT